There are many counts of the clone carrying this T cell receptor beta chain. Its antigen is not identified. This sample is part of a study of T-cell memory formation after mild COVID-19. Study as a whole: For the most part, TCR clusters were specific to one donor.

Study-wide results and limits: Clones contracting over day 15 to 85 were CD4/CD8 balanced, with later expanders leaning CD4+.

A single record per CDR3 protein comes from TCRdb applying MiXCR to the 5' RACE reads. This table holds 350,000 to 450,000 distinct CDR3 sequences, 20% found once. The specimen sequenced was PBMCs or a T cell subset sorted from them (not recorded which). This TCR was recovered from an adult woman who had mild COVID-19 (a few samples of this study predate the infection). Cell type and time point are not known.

CDR3 loop: CASSLTEKSPLHF. CDR3 DNA sequence: TGTGCCAGCAGCTTGACGGAAAAGTCACCCCTCCACTTT. This sequence joins TRBV7-3 and TRBJ1-6; D ambiguous. Germline V CDR1 and CDR2: SGHTA, FQGTGA. The CDR3 runs 13 residues. The V gene lost 3 bases and the J gene lost 10 bases, with 10 bases spanning the gap.